Given below is one TCR beta chain in context. At one boundary the junction diverges from the germline segment, which might be a read error. The CDR3 contains 16 residues. Germline lookup yields CDR1 KGHSH and CDR2 LQKENI. The data were taken from a study of control samples from healthy donors and cancer patients. TCRdb's copy holds only in-frame clones and misses some; the assay was immunoSEQ multiplex PCR. The sample has 15,000 or so clones, 85% to 90% seen once. The sequence was obtained from a woman aged 65 to 85 with colorectal cancer. The V and J genes are TRBV18 and TRBJ2-3, with 12 positions matching TRBD2. Sequenced sample: PBMCs. CDR3 in amino acids: CASSSRTSGKTGTQYF. Written as DNA, the CDR3 is TGTGCCAGCTCATCCCGGACTAGCGGGAAGACAGGTACGCAGTATTTT.